This is a list of T cell receptor beta chains from one sample in a study of shared clonotypes between healthy human individuals. The protocol was immunoSEQ multiplex PCR, while the TCRdb copy is restricted to in-frame clones and leaves out a portion. The sample carries 740,000 or so clones, 55% to 85% recorded once. The sample was memory CD4+ T cells sorted from blood. These receptors were obtained from a woman in her thirties in good health. Each CDR3 is given with its conserved first and last residue. D genes are given only for firm matches. Not every row has a clone size; where given, it reads once, few, many or a size class.

clone_size,j_call,d_call,v_call,cdr3_aa,cdr3_nt
NA,TRBJ1-5,NA,TRBV2,CASTRGVNQPQHF,TGTGCCAGCACGCGGGGGGTCAATCAGCCCCAGCATTTT
once,TRBJ1-4,NA,TRBV2,CASSDGQPNEKLFF,TGTGCCAGCAGTGACGGACAGCCTAATGAAAAACTGTTTTTT
NA,TRBJ2-7,TRBD1,TRBV25-1,CASSEQDRGGYEQYF,TGTGCCAGCAGTGAACAAGACAGGGGCGGCTACGAGCAGTACTTC
NA,TRBJ1-5,NA,TRBV6-5,CASSYAPGSNQPQHF,TGTGCCAGCAGTTACGCCCCCGGGAGCAATCAGCCCCAGCATTTT
NA,TRBJ1-4,NA,TRBV7-2,CASSVGLATNEKLFF,TGTGCCAGCAGTGTGGGGCTTGCAACTAATGAAAAACTGTTTTTT
NA,TRBJ2-1,NA,TRBV5-1,CASSLAPGTQLQEQFF,TGCGCCAGCAGCTTGGCCCCCGGGACACAACTACAAGAGCAGTTCTTC
NA,TRBJ2-7,TRBD2,TRBV2,CASRTSGAPGEQYF,TGTGCCAGCAGAACTAGCGGGGCCCCGGGGGAGCAGTACTTC
NA,TRBJ1-5,NA,TRBV20-1,CSGYNQPQHF,TGCAGTGGGTATAATCAGCCCCAGCATTTT
NA,TRBJ2-7,TRBD2,TRBV28,CASRRTSGTYEQYF,TGTGCCAGCAGGCGGACTAGCGGGACATACGAGCAGTACTTC
once,TRBJ2-7,TRBD2,TRBV28,CASSKPTLAGSRDEQYF,TGTGCCAGCAGTAAACCCACGCTAGCGGGATCTCGGGACGAGCAGTACTTC
NA,TRBJ1-5,NA,TRBV7-2,CASSLTTDQPQHF,TGTGCCAGCAGCTTAACAACCGATCAGCCCCAGCATTTT
NA,TRBJ1-5,NA,TRBV18,CASSPGGLWGSNQPQHF,TGTGCCAGCTCACCCGGCGGACTTTGGGGTAGCAATCAGCCCCAGCATTTT
once,TRBJ1-2,TRBD1,TRBV28,CASSLTGQQNYGYTF,TGTGCCAGCAGTTTGACGGGACAGCAGAACTATGGCTACACCTTC
NA,TRBJ2-2,NA,TRBV11-2,CASSPRANTGELFF,TGTGCCAGCAGCCCGAGGGCAAACACCGGGGAGCTGTTTTTT
NA,TRBJ2-2,NA,TRBV4-2,CASSQGGSSRPTGELFF,TGTGCCAGCAGCCAAGGGGGTAGTAGCCGACCCACCGGGGAGCTGTTTTTT
NA,TRBJ2-3,NA,TRBV23-1,CASSQFGAAPVADTQYF,TGCGCCAGCAGTCAATTTGGGGCGGCCCCCGTGGCAGATACGCAGTATTTT
NA,TRBJ1-2,TRBD1,TRBV29-1,CSALRDRGAYGYTF,TGCAGCGCGCTTCGGGACAGGGGGGCCTATGGCTACACCTTC
NA,TRBJ2-5,NA,TRBV2,CASSTQELGTQYF,TGTGCCAGCAGTACTCAGGAGCTTGGGACCCAGTACTTC
NA,TRBJ2-5,NA,TRBV5-4,CASSFEAEETQYF,TGTGCCAGCAGCTTCGAGGCAGAAGAGACCCAGTACTTC
NA,TRBJ2-1,TRBD2,TRBV14,CASSRTGEGLPLRQFF,TGTGCCAGCAGCCGGACGGGGGAGGGGCTACCTCTTCGACAGTTCTTC
few,TRBJ2-2,NA,TRBV6-5,CASRRVDTGELFF,TGTGCCAGCAGAAGGGTCGACACCGGGGAGCTGTTTTTT
NA,TRBJ2-1,TRBD1,TRBV10-3,CAISKGQGASYNEQFF,TGTGCCATCAGTAAAGGACAGGGGGCTTCCTACAATGAGCAGTTCTTC
NA,TRBJ2-6,TRBD1,TRBV10-3,CAIRTGPLSGANVLTF,TGTGCCATAAGGACAGGGCCTCTCTCTGGGGCCAACGTCCTGACTTTC
NA,TRBJ1-5,NA,TRBV28,CASMGLWNQPQHF,TGTGCCAGCATGGGGTTGTGGAATCAGCCCCAGCATTTT
NA,TRBJ2-7,NA,TRBV30,CAWSAAGISYEQYF,TGTGCCTGGAGTGCTGCAGGGATTTCCTACGAGCAGTACTTC
many,TRBJ2-1,TRBD2,TRBV10-2,CASSESSGSLDEQFF,TGCGCCAGCAGTGAGTCTAGCGGGAGTCTGGATGAGCAGTTCTTC
NA,TRBJ2-1,TRBD1,TRBV5-1,CASSRGTGGNEQFF,TGCGCCAGCAGCCGTGGGACAGGGGGAAATGAGCAGTTCTTC